These T cell receptor beta chains were read from a single sample in a study of blood T cell repertoires in COVID-19. Data came from immunoSEQ multiplex PCR; TCRdb stores just in-frame clones and leaves some out. The table lists more than 95,000 clones, 80% to 90% of them singletons. Sequenced material: peripheral blood. These receptors were obtained from a man aged 55 to 70 with acute or convalescent COVID-19. Both conserved end residues are part of each CDR3. Each record gives: CDR3 length, V gene, clone size, D gene, CDR3 protein. The D gene is left open where the match is weak. The size field is filled for only some rows; it gives once, few, many or a size class.

CDR3 length: 15
V gene: TRBV5-1
clone size: NA
D gene: NA
CDR3 protein: CASSLTSPESTEAFF

CDR3 length: 12
V gene: TRBV28
clone size: NA
D gene: NA
CDR3 protein: CATGESYNEQFF

CDR3 length: 13
V gene: TRBV19
clone size: NA
D gene: NA
CDR3 protein: CASSTRFTGELFF

CDR3 length: 13
V gene: TRBV7-3
clone size: NA
D gene: TRBD2
CDR3 protein: CASSSSGGETQYF

CDR3 length: 14
V gene: TRBV10-3
clone size: few
D gene: TRBD1
CDR3 protein: CAISGQGKNTEAFF

CDR3 length: 12
V gene: TRBV6-2/TRBV6-3
clone size: NA
D gene: NA
CDR3 protein: CASSTAWETQYF

CDR3 length: 14
V gene: TRBV15
clone size: NA
D gene: NA
CDR3 protein: CATSAITGLQTQYF

CDR3 length: 13
V gene: TRBV3-1/TRBV3-2
clone size: few
D gene: TRBD1
CDR3 protein: CASSQSRGQGYTF

CDR3 length: 14
V gene: TRBV5-6
clone size: NA
D gene: NA
CDR3 protein: CASSLRSPQETQYF

CDR3 length: 15
V gene: TRBV5-6
clone size: NA
D gene: TRBD1
CDR3 protein: CASSAGTGYDTEAFF

CDR3 length: 14
V gene: TRBV2
clone size: NA
D gene: NA
CDR3 protein: CASTEGDWNQPQHF

CDR3 length: 13
V gene: TRBV12-3/TRBV12-4
clone size: NA
D gene: TRBD2
CDR3 protein: CASRGSGGNTQYF

CDR3 length: 15
V gene: TRBV29-1
clone size: NA
D gene: NA
CDR3 protein: CSVEDGQGCGETQYF

CDR3 length: 15
V gene: TRBV5-6
clone size: NA
D gene: NA
CDR3 protein: CASSATYSGKTEAFF

CDR3 length: 13
V gene: TRBV11-3
clone size: NA
D gene: TRBD1
CDR3 protein: CASSRGPNQPQHF

CDR3 length: 17
V gene: TRBV9
clone size: NA
D gene: TRBD2
CDR3 protein: CASSVGTATSGDYEQYF

CDR3 length: 15
V gene: TRBV7-3
clone size: NA
D gene: TRBD1
CDR3 protein: CASSVQGAYTDTQYF

CDR3 length: 11
V gene: TRBV10-3
clone size: NA
D gene: NA
CDR3 protein: CAISEESEQYF

CDR3 length: 14
V gene: TRBV27
clone size: NA
D gene: NA
CDR3 protein: CASSNLATNEKLFF

CDR3 length: 15
V gene: TRBV2
clone size: NA
D gene: NA
CDR3 protein: CASSPNYDRNTEAFF

CDR3 length: 15
V gene: TRBV5-1
clone size: NA
D gene: TRBD1
CDR3 protein: CASSGQGAFSYGYTF